This T cell receptor beta chain was captured in a study of blood T cell repertoires in COVID-19. Original processing notes: Amplification of reference gene primers was used by the study to estimate nucleated cell counts. Data came from immunoSEQ multiplex PCR; TCRdb stores just in-frame clones and leaves some out. The V and J calls and clone size were taken over from that table, and D and trimming were inferred from the DNA. There are 390,000 or so clones in the sample; 89% occur only once, and approximately 3% lies in the top ten. While infection was still active, Seattle patients were enrolled and then followed longitudinally. This TCR was sampled from a woman in her twenties or thirties with COVID-19, enrolled during active disease. Specimen: peripheral blood.

The CDR3 DNA follows: TGTGCCAGCAGCTTAGGCGGGCTAACCCCGATTCAGTACTTC. This codes for CASSLGGLTPIQYF. The chain joins TRBV11-2 to TRBJ2-7; tentative D call: TRBD2 (5 bases). Trimming stripped 1 base from V and 10 bases from J, with 17 bases between. CDR1 SGHAT and CDR2 FQNNGV come from the germline V gene. There are 14 residues in the CDR3.